The sequence of this TCR beta chain was determined in a study of cytomegalovirus exposure and HLA in healthy donors (dated by TCRdb to the late 2010s). Context from the whole study: The 500 to 800 repertoires of the first cohort and the 120 validation repertoires were produced on the same platform, according to a later analysis. The aim of the study was to test whether cataloging public T cell receptors could identify signatures of past pathogen exposure. A separate validation cohort of roughly 130 different subjects was used in addition to the roughly 670-subject first cohort. To predict cytomegalovirus infection status, the study brought together high-throughput TCR immunosequencing, statistical association of individual TCRs with disease status, and machine learning. Study-wide findings and limitations: In a later analysis, TCRs clustered in the first cohort were found to also tend to co-occur in the roughly 130 validation repertoires, with approximately 95% of cluster scores above 0. A later analysis lacked HLA typing for the validation cohort, so it scored co-occurrence in that cohort across all 110 or so repertoires. In both the original and validation cohorts, the classifier was reported to diagnose cytomegalovirus status with high specificity and sensitivity. According to the authors, the approach could potentially be generalized to other disease states and immunological phenotypes. Most TCR sequences were seen in very few donors, while some public TCRs were found in many individuals. In the study, around 150 TCR beta chains were listed as associated with cytomegalovirus. In vitro tests confirmed that a few of the cytomegalovirus-associated TCR beta chains recognize cytomegalovirus antigens.

The protocol used for the library was the immunoSEQ multiplex PCR assay. The original methods were these. To diagnose cytomegalovirus status from the catalog of TCR beta chain sequences, a statistical classification framework was built. TCRdb took this table from immuneACCESS and kept in-frame rearrangements with V and J called. Such tables lack part of the clones; where checked against another copy, unresolved V genes explain under half of the gap, and the rest is unexplained. V, J and clone size were drawn from that table, and D and trimming were deduced from the DNA. A total of hundreds of thousands of clones appear in this sample, just under 90% of them only once. 2.5% to 3% of the sample is held by the ten biggest clonotypes. The donors belonged to the validation cohort of over a hundred subjects, which was separate from the 666-subject first cohort. The CDR3 measures 16 amino acids from cysteine to phenylalanine. Just the 48-base CDR3 DNA is kept, in frame starting at base 1. The germline V gene specifies MGHRA as CDR1 and YSYEKL as CDR2. The V end gives up 3 bases and the J end 9 bases, leaving 11 bases in the junction not matched to a gene.

This clone was found once. What this receptor recognizes is not known. Base qualities were left out, and no much larger clone turns up one base away. The receptor was isolated from a man aged 18 to 35 in good health and CMV-seronegative. The chain joins TRBV4-1 to TRBJ2-1, with 10 bases in between that match TRBD2. The source material was PBMCs. Here the CDR3 is given as CASSQSGSSGRGEQFF. The DNA reads TGCGCCAGCAGCCAGTCCGGCTCTAGCGGGAGAGGTGAGCAGTTCTTC.